Shown below are 19 T cell receptor beta chains from a single sample sequenced in a study of CD8 T cells in Susac syndrome. A quantity of about 0.5 to 1 ug RNA underwent reverse transcription using random hexamers. In TCRdb, the immunoSEQ multiplex PCR reads were re-called with MiXCR into one record per CDR3 protein. This sample has tens of thousands of distinct CDR3 sequences; 93% occur once, and the top ten carry about 0.41%. Sequencing was carried out using CD8+ T cells from PBMCs. All receptors come from a human donor with Susac syndrome.

The V gene is TRBV7-8, the J gene TRBJ2-1, with D unresolved. The CDR3 has 12 residues. V lost 5 bases and J lost 6, with 8 bases in between. The germline V gene has CDR1 SGHVS and CDR2 FQNEAQ. The CDR3 DNA is TGTGCCAGCAGCCCCGTTACCAATGAGCAGTTCTTC. Amino acid sequence: CASSPVTNEQFF.

This chain links TRBV25-1 with TRBJ2-7; TRBD2 matches at 10 bases. The CDR3 length is 16 residues. Trimming cost V 0 bases and J 3 bases; bases outside gene matches: 5. Germline CDR1 and CDR2: MGHDK and SYGVNS. CDR3 amino acids: CASSEYPSSGSYEQYF. CDR3 sequence (DNA): TGTGCCAGCAGTGAATATCCGTCTAGCGGGAGCTACGAGCAGTACTTC.

The V and J genes are TRBV7-9 and TRBJ1-2, with 8 bases fitting TRBD1. CDR1 is SEHNR and CDR2 is FQNEAQ in the germline V gene (reference sequence). The CDR3 is 14 amino acids. J was trimmed by 2 bases and V by 7 bases; bases with no gene match: 6. The CDR3 DNA sequence: TGTGCCAGCATCCAGGGGGCCGGCAACTATGGCTACACCTTC. Translation: CASIQGAGNYGYTF.

The V gene is TRBV5-4, the J gene TRBJ1-1; 9 positions agree with TRBD1. Trimming took 3 bases from V and 4 from J; bases not matched to a gene: 4. CDR1 is SGHNT and CDR2 is YYREEE in the germline V gene (reference sequence). This CDR3 is 14 amino acids long. The CDR3 spells CASSSETGGTEAFF. The CDR3 nucleotides read TGTGCCAGCAGCTCGGAGACAGGGGGCACTGAAGCTTTCTTT.

The V gene is TRBV4-1, the J gene TRBJ1-2; the match to TRBD1 covers 9 bases. V trimming: 4 bases; J trimming: 4 bases; junction bases outside the gene matches: 7. CDR1 is MGHRA, CDR2 YSYEKL, per germline. The CDR3 consists of 15 residues. The CDR3 sequence is CASSPTGGMGYGYTF. CDR3 bases: TGCGCCAGCAGCCCTACAGGGGGCATGGGCTATGGCTACACCTTC.

The sample holds one count of this clonotype. The chain employs TRBV6-5 and TRBJ2-6; D could derive from TRBD1 or TRBD2 (5 bases each). The CDR3 has 17 residues. V lost 0 bases to trimming and J lost 1 base, with 10 bases between them. The germline CDR1 and CDR2 sequences are MNHEY and SVGAGI. As DNA, the CDR3 is TGTGCCAGCAGTTACTCGGGATGGGGGTCTGGGGCCAACGTCCTGACTTTC. It codes for CASSYSGWGSGANVLTF.

The V and J genes are TRBV3-1 and TRBJ1-2; no definite D call. The CDR3 length is 12 residues. V was shortened by 0 bases and J by 14 bases, with 13 bases between the two germline ends. Germline V gives CDR1 LGHDT, CDR2 YNNKEL (reference sequence). This chain's CDR3 is CASSQDRSGWTF. CDR3 DNA: TGTGCCAGCAGCCAAGATAGATCCGGTTGGACCTTC.

This chain's CDR3 is CASSLPAGGRDTQYF. CDR3 DNA: TGTGCCAGCAGTTTACCAGCGGGGGGGCGTGATACGCAGTATTTT. The chain combines TRBV27 with TRBJ2-3, with 10 positions matching TRBD2. The CDR3 is 15 residues long. Germline V gene sequence: CDR1 MNHEY, CDR2 SMNVEV (reference sequence). Unmatched junction bases numbered 5, after V lost 2 bases and J lost 6 bases.

CDR3 residues: CSASFGARTGPRRYGYTF. CDR3 nucleotides: TGCAGTGCTAGTTTCGGGGCGAGGACAGGCCCACGGAGGTATGGCTACACCTTC. The gene calls are TRBV20-1 and TRBJ1-2; 7 bases match TRBD1. Looked up from germline, CDR1 is DFQATT and CDR2 is SNEGSKA (reference sequence). V lost 3 bases and J lost 5; bases outside the gene matches: 21. The CDR3 has 18 residues.

This clonotype was observed once. The gene calls are TRBV12-3 or TRBV12-4 and TRBJ1-5; a possible D gene is TRBD1 (5 bases). V was pared by 5 bases and J by 4 bases, with 12 bases between. The CDR3 sequence is 14 residues long. This CDR3 is CASSAGGRNQPQHF. For the CDR3, the DNA is TGTGCCAGCAGTGCCGGGGGGAGGAATCAGCCCCAGCATTTT.

The V gene is TRBV6-2 or TRBV6-3, the J gene TRBJ2-1, with 11 bases matching TRBD2. Trimming took 0 bases from V and 7 from J; bases not matched to a gene: 23. CDR3 length: 22 residues. Germline values: CDR1 MNHEY, CDR2 SVGEGT. This CDR3 is CASSYSVSRDTVAGGPANEQFF. The CDR3 DNA reads as TGTGCCAGCAGTTACTCTGTCTCCCGGGACACCGTAGCGGGAGGGCCGGCAAATGAGCAGTTCTTC.

The chain uses TRBV2 and TRBJ1-2, with D uncertain. Germline CDR1 is SNHLY and CDR2 is FYNNEI. The V end was cut by 4 bases, the J end by 0 bases, with 18 bases between. The CDR3 has 17 residues. The CDR3 nucleotides read TGTGCCAGCAGTGTTATAAAGCCCGGGCGATCTAACTATGGCTACACCTTC. It encodes CASSVIKPGRSNYGYTF. Variable domain in full (rest from reference TRBV2 and TRBJ1-2): EPEVTQTPSHQVTQMGQEVILRCVPISNHLYFYWYRQILGQKVEFLVSFYNNEISEKSEIFDDQFSVERPDGSNFTLKIRSTKLEDSAMYFCASSVIKPGRSNYGYTFGSGTRLTVV.

This chain links TRBV5-6 with TRBJ1-2; a possible D gene is TRBD1 (6 bases). V shed 4 bases and J shed 4 bases, with 20 bases lying between them. The V gene's germline CDR1 is SGHDT and CDR2 YYEEEE. The CDR3 is made up of 16 amino acids. The CDR3 DNA reads as TGTGCCAGCAGCCCGGGGGGGGGCCCCATTGGCTATGGCTACACCTTC. It translates to CASSPGGGPIGYGYTF. The full variable domain, its missing parts supplied by reference TRBV5-6 and TRBJ1-2, is DAGVTQSPTHLIKTRGQQVTLRCSPKSGHDTVSWYQQALGQGPQFIFQYYEEEERQRGNFPDRFSGHQFPNYSSELNVNALLLGDSALYLCASSPGGGPIGYGYTFGSGTRLTVV.

In this sample, this clonotype turned up once. The chain employs TRBV7-6 and TRBJ2-1; D may match TRBD1 or TRBD2 (5 bases each). Germline assignment: CDR1 SGHVS and CDR2 FNYEAQ. This CDR3 spans 18 amino acids. The V gene lost 5 bases and the J gene lost 8 bases, with 28 bases spanning the gap. The CDR3 nucleotides read TGTGCCAGCAGCCTCCTACGTGGGGCTAGCCTATACATGGATGAGCAGTTCTTC. Amino acids: CASSLLRGASLYMDEQFF.

V usage is TRBV3-1 and J usage is TRBJ1-2; 8 nucleotides agree with TRBD1. The V gene end was trimmed by 0 bases and the J gene end by 4 bases; junction bases not matched to a gene: 4. This CDR3 has 15 amino acids. In germline, CDR1 is LGHDT, CDR2 YNNKEL (reference sequence). The CDR3 here is CASSQDPQGAYGYTF. The CDR3 coding sequence is TGTGCCAGCAGCCAAGATCCCCAGGGGGCCTATGGCTACACCTTC.

The rearrangement joins TRBV5-1 to TRBJ2-3; D is unresolved. Germline V gene lookup returns CDR1 SGHRS and CDR2 YFSETQ. The CDR3 runs 17 residues. V lost 0 bases, J lost 4 bases, and 18 bases lay in between. CDR3 DNA: TGCGCCAGCAGCTTGGCTTTCCACCAGAGCCCTCCAGATACGCAGTATTTT. It is translated as CASSLAFHQSPPDTQYF. The full variable domain, with the rest looked up from reference TRBV5-1 and TRBJ2-3, is KAGVTQTPRYLIKTRGQQVTLSCSPISGHRSVSWYQQTPGQGLQFLFEYFSETQRNKGNFPGRFSGRQFSNSRSEMNVSTLELGDSALYLCASSLAFHQSPPDTQYFGPGTRLTVL.

The chain's CDR3 is CAIRAGGAKAFF. For the CDR3, the DNA is TGTGCCATACGGGCAGGGGGCGCGAAAGCTTTCTTT. This rearrangement joins TRBV6-2 or TRBV6-3 to TRBJ1-1; TRBD1 aligns across 8 bases. The germline V gene encodes CDR1 MNHEY and CDR2 SVGEGT. This CDR3 spans 12 amino acids. V lost 10 bases to trimming and J lost 9 bases; unmatched junction nucleotides: 10.

The chain uses TRBV14 and TRBJ2-1, with 7 bases matching TRBD2. V was clipped by 4 bases and J by 4 bases; unmatched bases: 10. The germline V gene has CDR1 SGHDN and CDR2 FVKESK. The CDR3 totals 16 residues. CDR3 in DNA: TGTGCCAGCAGCCGGCGAGATAGCGGGCCGTACAATGAGCAGTTCTTC. This gives the protein CASSRRDSGPYNEQFF.

This sequence joins TRBV7-9 and TRBJ1-1; 7 nucleotides line up with TRBD1. The CDR3 covers 11 residues. V dropped 5 bases and J dropped 8; count of bases not matched to a gene: 2. Germline V gene data show CDR1 as SEHNR and CDR2 as FQNEAQ (reference sequence). The CDR3 coding sequence is TGTGCCAGCAGCCCGGACAGGGAAGCTTTCTTT. It translates to CASSPDREAFF.